Each of the 17 T cell receptor beta chains below was sequenced from the same sample in a study of response to subunit inactivated influenza vaccine. TCRdb itself ran the RT-PCR reads through MiXCR, one entry per CDR3 protein. The data hold just over 300,000 distinct CDR3 sequences, with 20% to 25% observed a single time. The material was PBMCs from blood, obtained approximately 22 months after vaccination. The receptors shown here come from a man between 50 and 69 years old who received an inactivated influenza vaccine.

The table lists this clonotype with many counts. The chain joins TRBV20-1 to TRBJ1-1; D may be TRBD1 (6 bases). The CDR3 runs 14 residues. Germline lookup yields CDR1 DFQATT and CDR2 SNEGSKA (reference sequence). V was cut by 1 base and J by 2 bases, with 11 bases left in between. In nucleotides, the CDR3 is TGCAGTGCTAGAGGGGGGGCGGACAACACTGAAGCTTTCTTT. Translating it yields CSARGGADNTEAFF.

Only a few counts were recorded for this clonotype. CDR3 DNA: TGTGCCAGCAGTTTAAGGACAGGGGGCGAAAAAAACACCATATATTTT. Protein: CASSLRTGGEKNTIYF. The gene calls are TRBV28 and TRBJ1-3; TRBD1 matches 11 bases. Germline V gene lookup returns CDR1 MDHEN and CDR2 SYDVKM. Unmatched junction bases numbered 6, after V lost 2 bases and J lost 6 bases. This CDR3 contains 16 residues.

This rearrangement joins TRBV7-3 to TRBJ1-1, with a weak D call TRBD1 (6 bases). This CDR3 region has 13 residues. V was clipped by 4 bases and J by 2 bases, with 8 bases between them. The germline CDR1 and CDR2 sequences are SGHTA and FQGTGA. CDR3 in amino acids: CASSSGHNTEAFF. In DNA, the CDR3 is TGTGCCAGCAGCTCGGGACACAACACTGAAGCTTTCTTT.

This clonotype was found a few times. This chain uses TRBV2 with TRBJ2-1; TRBD2 aligns across 14 bases. Looked up from germline, CDR1 is SNHLY and CDR2 is FYNNEI. This CDR3 comprises 15 residues. Trimming took 6 bases from V and 8 from J; bases not matched to a gene: 6. Here the CDR3 DNA reads TGTGCCAGCAGAAGGGGGACTAGCGGGAGCCATGAGCAGTTCTTC. Its protein product is CASRRGTSGSHEQFF.

This chain joins TRBV5-1 and TRBJ2-3; D is unclear. Trimming removed 7 bases from V and 2 bases from J, with 17 bases in between. The CDR3 sequence is 15 residues long. The germline gives CDR1 SGHRS, CDR2 YFSETQ. The CDR3 region is CASGKERVNTDTQYF. The CDR3 DNA reads TGCGCCAGCGGTAAGGAGCGAGTCAACACAGATACGCAGTATTTT.

This clonotype was recorded many times. J is TRBJ1-2 and V is TRBV12-3 or TRBV12-4; D uncertain. The CDR3 has 11 amino acids. Trimming shortened V by 1 base and J by 7 bases, and 4 bases separated the two germline ends. CDR3 in amino acids: CASSLGGGYTF. Written as DNA, the CDR3 is TGTGCCAGCAGTTTAGGGGGTGGCTACACCTTC.

This clonotype was seen a few times. This chain links TRBV12-3 or TRBV12-4 with TRBJ1-2, with D possibly TRBD1 on 5 matching bases. This CDR3 is built from 14 residues. The V gene lost 5 bases and the J gene lost 7 bases, with 17 bases spanning the gap. The CDR3 protein is CASSPDGGVAGYTF. The CDR3, as DNA: TGTGCCAGCAGTCCCGACGGGGGGGTGGCTGGCTACACCTTC.

This rearrangement joins TRBV28 to TRBJ2-7, with D possibly being TRBD1 (6 bases). The germline V gene has CDR1 MDHEN and CDR2 SYDVKM. This CDR3 contains 13 residues. With 6 bases removed from V and 3 bases from J, the gap between germline ends came to 12 bases. CDR3: CASSGTPNYEQYF. The CDR3 bases are TGTGCCAGCAGCGGGACACCGAACTACGAGCAGTACTTC.

In DNA, the CDR3 is TGTGCCAGCAGTCACTTCAGAGGCTACACCTTC. This encodes CASSHFRGYTF. The chain joins TRBV28 to TRBJ1-2; D unresolved. The CDR3 is made up of 11 amino acids. V gave up 5 bases and J gave up 8 bases, with 9 bases separating them. Germline V gene data show CDR1 as MDHEN and CDR2 as SYDVKM.

This clonotype was seen more than once but under ten times. V is TRBV10-3 and J is TRBJ2-3; possible D gene TRBD2, 6 bases. The CDR3 is 19 residues long. The germline gives CDR1 ENHRY, CDR2 SYGVKD. Trimming cost V 0 bases and J 6 bases, with 25 bases left between them. In DNA form, the CDR3 reads TGTGCCATCAGTGAGTCCCCGTTGGTTAGCGGAAAACAATCCGATACGCAGTATTTT. Translated, it gives CAISESPLVSGKQSDTQYF.

This clonotype was counted between two and nine times. V is TRBV6-2 or TRBV6-3 and J is TRBJ2-7, with D unclear. V lost 6 bases and J 4 bases, leaving 7 bases between the germline ends. Germline V gene sequence: CDR1 MNHEY, CDR2 SVGEGT. The CDR3 is made up of 11 amino acids. DNA for the CDR3: TGTGCCAGCAGCCAGATATACGAGCAGTACTTC. Amino acid sequence: CASSQIYEQYF.

This clonotype was recorded only once. This sequence joins TRBV5-1 and TRBJ2-2; 7 bases map to TRBD1. This CDR3 is 16 amino acids long. CDR1 is SGHRS, CDR2 YFSETQ, per germline. V lost 0 bases to trimming and J lost 2 bases; unmatched junction nucleotides: 4. CDR3 in DNA: TGCGCCAGCAGCTTGGTTTTAGGGGGCAACACCGGGGAGCTGTTTTTT. Its translation: CASSLVLGGNTGELFF.

This clonotype was counted ten times or more. The V and J genes are TRBV28 and TRBJ1-5; 8 bases line up with TRBD1. Trimming removed 2 bases from V and 5 bases from J; junction bases left unmatched: 5. Looked up from germline, CDR1 is MDHEN and CDR2 is SYDVKM. The CDR3 has 15 residues. CDR3 sequence: CASSLPTGGHQPQHF. In DNA, the CDR3 is TGTGCCAGCAGTTTACCTACAGGGGGGCATCAGCCCCAGCATTTT.

This clonotype occurred a few times. The J gene is TRBJ2-6, the V gene TRBV29-1, with D possibly TRBD2 on 5 matching bases. CDR3 length equals 14 residues. Trimming stripped 7 bases from V and 0 bases from J, with 10 bases between. The V gene's germline CDR1 is SQVTM and CDR2 ANQGSEA. CDR3 DNA sequence: TGCAGCGCGAGGGAACTCTCTGGGGCCAACGTCCTGACTTTC. Its protein is CSARELSGANVLTF.

The genes are TRBV6-5 and TRBJ1-2; D remains unclear. Germline loops: CDR1 MNHEY, CDR2 SVGAGI. The V end was cut by 8 bases, the J end by 2 bases, with 9 bases between. This CDR3 comprises 12 residues. The chain's CDR3 is CASRGWNYGYTF. CDR3 in DNA: TGTGCCAGCCGAGGATGGAACTATGGCTACACCTTC.

This clonotype was seen at least ten times. This chain connects TRBV4-1 to TRBJ2-1; a weak D match, TRBD2 (5 bases). The CDR3 spans 18 residues. Trimming shortened V by 0 bases and J by 3 bases, and 18 bases separated the two germline ends. CDR1 is MGHRA and CDR2 is YSYEKL in the germline V gene. CDR3 sequence: CASSQDLLLRERYNEQFF. CDR3 in DNA: TGCGCCAGCAGCCAAGATTTACTGTTGAGGGAGCGCTACAATGAGCAGTTCTTC.

This sequence joins TRBV19 and TRBJ1-2; 9 nucleotides align to TRBD1. This CDR3 has 16 amino acids. V trimming: 5 bases; J trimming: 2 bases; junction bases outside the gene matches: 9. Germline CDR1 reads LNHDA; CDR2 reads SQIVND (reference sequence). The CDR3 sequence: CASSVLDRGSNYGYTF. The CDR3 coding sequence is TGTGCCAGTAGTGTCCTGGACAGGGGATCAAACTATGGCTACACCTTC.